A selection of T cell receptor beta chains follows, all from one sample in a study of T cells after yellow fever vaccination. TCRdb used MiXCR to reprocess the 5' RACE reads, holding one entry per CDR3 protein. The sample has some 670,000 distinct CDR3 sequences, more than 9% seen once. This specimen consisted of PBMCs, obtained on the day of the yellow fever booster vaccination. These receptors were taken from a man aged 25-40 years who received the YFV17D yellow fever vaccine. Both conserved end residues are part of each CDR3. Each record gives: D gene, V gene, clone size, J gene, CDR3 protein, CDR3 DNA. D genes are given only for firm matches. Expanded clones get a size class; other rows say once, few or many, or leave the size out.

-	TRBV12-3/TRBV12-4	-	TRBJ2-5	CASSKTSSNLETQYF	TGTGCCAGCAGTAAGACCTCTAGTAATCTGGAGACCCAGTACTTC
TRBD1	TRBV18	few	TRBJ2-3	CASSPPRGTGGQDTQYF	TGTGCCAGCTCACCACCGAGGGGGACAGGCGGACAAGATACGCAGTATTTT
-	TRBV14	few	TRBJ2-7	CASSQGTGFYEQYF	TGTGCCAGCAGCCAAGGGACCGGATTTTACGAGCAGTACTTC
-	TRBV7-2	-	TRBJ2-7	CASSFPKAAGEIEQYF	TGTGCCAGCAGCTTCCCCAAAGCGGCAGGGGAAATCGAGCAGTACTTC
TRBD1	TRBV7-2	few	TRBJ1-5	CASSLMTGGNQPQHF	TGTGCCAGCAGCCTAATGACAGGGGGCAATCAGCCCCAGCATTTT
-	TRBV12-3/TRBV12-4	many	TRBJ1-1	CASSFSVGGKIWTQMNTEAFF	TGTGCCAGCAGTTTTTCGGTTGGGGGGAAAATCTGGACTCAAATGAACACTGAAGCTTTCTTT
-	TRBV7-6	many	TRBJ2-7	CASSFTGAQDEQYF	TGTGCCAGCAGCTTCACCGGGGCCCAGGACGAGCAGTACTTC
TRBD2	TRBV20-1	-	TRBJ2-5	CSAGRPGLAAGETQYF	TGCAGTGCTGGACGTCCGGGACTAGCAGCGGGAGAGACCCAGTACTTC
-	TRBV11-2	-	TRBJ2-7	CASSSPGTGSYEQYF	TGTGCCAGCAGCTCCCCCGGGACTGGCTCCTACGAGCAGTACTTC
-	TRBV18	many	TRBJ2-1	CASSPATQYNEQFF	TGTGCCAGCTCACCTGCGACACAATACAATGAGCAGTTCTTC
-	TRBV29-1	few	TRBJ1-2	CSVSVGARANYGYTF	TGCAGCGTGAGTGTGGGGGCCAGAGCTAACTATGGCTACACCTTC
TRBD2	TRBV6-5	few	TRBJ2-7	CASSYSKSGRVDEQYF	TGTGCCAGCAGTTACTCGAAAAGCGGGAGGGTCGACGAGCAGTACTTC
-	TRBV28	few	TRBJ1-1	CASSSTGGKGAEAFF	TGTGCCAGCAGTTCCACGGGGGGGAAGGGCGCTGAAGCTTTCTTT
-	TRBV15	-	TRBJ2-3	CATSRVGVGVTDTQYF	TGTGCCACCAGCAGAGTCGGGGTAGGGGTCACAGATACGCAGTATTTT
-	TRBV7-9	few	TRBJ2-5	CASSLVRDYQETQYF	TGTGCCAGCAGCCTAGTCCGGGACTACCAAGAGACCCAGTACTTC
-	TRBV20-1	-	TRBJ1-5	CSARDGRGRQSLREPQHF	TGCAGTGCTAGAGATGGTCGGGGGAGGCAGTCTCTTCGGGAGCCCCAGCATTTT
-	TRBV5-1	-	TRBJ1-5	CASSLGLQGGGQPQHF	TGCGCCAGCAGCTTGGGACTACAGGGAGGCGGTCAGCCCCAGCATTTT
TRBD2	TRBV7-2	few	TRBJ2-5	CASSSLAGASGETQYF	TGTGCCAGCAGCTCACTAGCGGGAGCGTCGGGAGAGACCCAGTACTTC
TRBD2	TRBV28	-	TRBJ2-3	CASRDTSGIAGTDTQYF	TGTGCCAGCAGGGATACTAGCGGGATTGCGGGCACAGATACGCAGTATTTT
TRBD2	TRBV4-3	few	TRBJ2-1	CASSQEGLASNEQFF	TGCGCCAGCAGCCAAGAGGGACTAGCTTCCAATGAGCAGTTCTTC
-	TRBV6-2/TRBV6-3	few	TRBJ1-1	CASSYFSRAEAFF	TGTGCCAGCAGTTACTTCTCACGAGCTGAAGCTTTCTTT
-	TRBV20-1	few	TRBJ2-5	CSAYPADYRQETQYF	TGCAGTGCTTACCCCGCCGACTATCGCCAAGAGACCCAGTACTTC
-	TRBV20-1	few	TRBJ2-7	CSASRGPTEQYF	TGCAGTGCCAGCAGGGGACCTACGGAGCAGTACTTC
TRBD2	TRBV12-3/TRBV12-4	-	TRBJ2-5	CASSLGVSGLAGVAETQYF	TGTGCCAGCAGTTTAGGCGTATCGGGGCTAGCGGGAGTTGCAGAGACCCAGTACTTC
TRBD2	TRBV23-1	-	TRBJ2-7	CASSQSKLADSYEQYF	TGCGCCAGCAGTCAATCGAAGCTAGCGGACTCCTACGAGCAGTACTTC
-	TRBV18	-	TRBJ2-5	CASPPEGIETQYF	TGTGCCAGCCCCCCGGAGGGGATCGAGACCCAGTACTTC
-	TRBV14	-	TRBJ2-1	CASSQAWGGNEQFF	TGTGCCAGCAGCCAAGCTTGGGGCGGGAATGAGCAGTTCTTC
TRBD1	TRBV18	-	TRBJ2-1	CASSPYSTGTGASGLNNEQFF	TGTGCCAGCTCACCATATTCGACCGGGACAGGGGCCTCGGGGCTCAACAATGAGCAGTTCTTC
-	TRBV29-1	-	TRBJ2-2	CSVVWGETGELFF	TGCAGCGTTGTGTGGGGGGAGACCGGGGAGCTGTTTTTT
TRBD2	TRBV6-1	few	TRBJ2-7	CASRLAGPYEQYF	TGTGCCAGCAGACTAGCGGGACCCTACGAGCAGTACTTC
TRBD2	TRBV11-1	few	TRBJ2-3	CASSPSGRYTDTQYF	TGTGCCAGCAGCCCAAGCGGGAGGTACACAGATACGCAGTATTTT
TRBD2	TRBV20-1	few	TRBJ2-7	CSADARLANNYEQYF	TGCAGTGCCGATGCCCGACTAGCGAATAACTACGAGCAGTACTTC
TRBD2	TRBV13	few	TRBJ2-7	CASSETSGRVVSYEQYF	TGTGCCAGCAGCGAGACTAGCGGGAGGGTGGTATCCTACGAGCAGTACTTC
-	TRBV3-1	many	TRBJ2-3	CASGQVDSSTDTQYF	TGTGCCAGCGGTCAAGTGGACAGTAGCACAGATACGCAGTATTTT
-	TRBV29-1	-	TRBJ1-5	CSVEDPDQPQHF	TGCAGCGTTGAAGACCCCGATCAGCCCCAGCATTTT
TRBD1	TRBV9	many	TRBJ2-2	CASSVGQGPAGELFF	TGTGCCAGCAGCGTAGGACAGGGCCCCGCCGGGGAGCTGTTTTTT
TRBD2	TRBV20-1	-	TRBJ2-3	CSARDRVAGADTQYF	TGCAGTGCTAGAGATCGGGTAGCGGGGGCGGATACGCAGTATTTT
TRBD2	TRBV9	-	TRBJ2-1	CASSVPGLAGFNEQFF	TGTGCCAGCAGCGTCCCGGGACTAGCGGGATTCAATGAGCAGTTCTTC
TRBD2	TRBV5-1	-	TRBJ2-3	CASSLDFAGDTQYF	TGCGCCAGCAGCTTGGACTTCGCGGGAGACACGCAGTATTTT
-	TRBV11-1	-	TRBJ2-2	CASSHAGSERTNTGELFF	TGTGCCAGCAGCCACGCGGGATCGGAGAGAACGAACACCGGGGAGCTGTTTTTT
TRBD2	TRBV20-1	few	TRBJ2-1	CSARIGTRANEQFF	TGCAGTGCTAGGATCGGGACTAGAGCCAATGAGCAGTTCTTC
-	TRBV7-9	few	TRBJ1-2	CASSQGQLGGYTF	TGTGCCAGCAGTCAAGGACAGCTCGGGGGCTACACCTTC
-	TRBV5-1	-	TRBJ2-7	CASSSEGSRSYEQYF	TGCGCCAGCAGCTCGGAGGGTAGCCGCTCCTACGAGCAGTACTTC
-	TRBV3-1	once	TRBJ2-3	CASSQDGSSTQYF	TGTGCCAGCAGCCAAGATGGAAGTTCAACGCAGTATTTT
-	TRBV4-2	few	TRBJ1-2	CASSQDPGGKTF	TGTGCCAGCAGCCAAGACCCCGGGGGTAAAACCTTC
-	TRBV7-6	-	TRBJ2-7	CASSLLRPEEDYEQYF	TGTGCCAGCAGCTTATTGCGTCCGGAAGAAGACTACGAGCAGTACTTC
TRBD2	TRBV20-1	-	TRBJ2-5	CRARDLAGVLETQYF	TGCAGAGCTAGAGACCTAGCGGGAGTCCTGGAGACCCAGTACTTC
-	TRBV20-1	few	TRBJ1-2	CSARDPLGLSYGYTF	TGCAGTGCTAGAGATCCCCTGGGGTTAAGCTATGGCTACACCTTC
TRBD1	TRBV29-1	many	TRBJ2-5	CSVEARDRGFGETQYF	TGCAGCGTTGAAGCCCGGGACAGGGGTTTCGGGGAGACCCAGTACTTC
-	TRBV29-1	few	TRBJ2-7	CSAAPDSGTPQYF	TGCAGCGCAGCCCCAGACTCCGGGACCCCACAGTACTTC
-	TRBV6-5	few	TRBJ2-2	CASSPGGTIGELFF	TGTGCCAGCTCACCAGGCGGGACGATCGGGGAGCTGTTTTTT
-	TRBV27	-	TRBJ2-5	CASSLSDRGTQYF	TGTGCCAGCAGTTTATCGGACCGGGGGACCCAGTACTTC
-	TRBV19	few	TRBJ2-3	CASRGQYGTDTQYF	TGTGCCAGTAGGGGTCAATATGGCACAGATACGCAGTATTTT
TRBD2	TRBV10-3	few	TRBJ2-5	CAISGAGEETQYF	TGTGCCATCAGTGGGGCGGGAGAAGAGACCCAGTACTTC
TRBD1	TRBV20-1	-	TRBJ2-7	CSARPGQGKGYEQYF	TGCAGTGCTCGTCCGGGACAGGGGAAGGGGTACGAGCAGTACTTC